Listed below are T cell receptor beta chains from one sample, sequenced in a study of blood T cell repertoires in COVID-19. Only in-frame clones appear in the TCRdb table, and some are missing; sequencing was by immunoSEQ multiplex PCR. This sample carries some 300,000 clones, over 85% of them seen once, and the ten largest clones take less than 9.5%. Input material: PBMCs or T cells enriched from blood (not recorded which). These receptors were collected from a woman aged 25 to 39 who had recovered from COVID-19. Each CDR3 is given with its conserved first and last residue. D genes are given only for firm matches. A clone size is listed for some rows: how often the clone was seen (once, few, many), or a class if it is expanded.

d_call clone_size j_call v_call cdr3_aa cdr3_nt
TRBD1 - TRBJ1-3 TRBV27 CASSLSTGGGNTIYF TGTGCCAGCAGTTTATCTACAGGGGGAGGAAACACCATATATTTT
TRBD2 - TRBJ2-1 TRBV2 CASSVQSTSGIYNEQFF TGTGCCAGCAGTGTCCAAAGTACTAGCGGGATATACAATGAGCAGTTCTTC
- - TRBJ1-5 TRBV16 CASSHRGGGQPQHF TGTGCCAGCAGCCATCGGGGAGGAGGTCAGCCCCAGCATTTT
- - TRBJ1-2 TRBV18 CASSTTYPGPGGNYGYTF TGTGCCAGCTCAACAACTTACCCGGGACCGGGAGGGAACTATGGCTACACCTTC
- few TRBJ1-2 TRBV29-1 CSHEGDYGYTF TGCAGCCATGAGGGGGACTATGGCTACACCTTC
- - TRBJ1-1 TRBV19 CASSIDRGNSFWLSEAFF TGTGCCAGTAGTATAGATAGGGGGAACTCCTTCTGGCTCTCTGAAGCTTTCTTT
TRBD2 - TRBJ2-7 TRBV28 CASGTTRSYEQYF TGTGCCAGCGGGACTACCAGATCCTACGAGCAGTACTTC
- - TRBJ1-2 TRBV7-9 CASSLAHANYGYTF TGTGCCAGCAGCTTAGCACACGCAAACTATGGCTACACCTTC
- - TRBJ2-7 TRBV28 CASSLPLGGVSRIREQYF TGTGCCAGCAGTCTCCCGTTAGGCGGGGTCTCCCGTATTCGCGAGCAGTACTTC
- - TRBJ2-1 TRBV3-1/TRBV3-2 CASSRTSSYNEQFF TGTGCCAGCAGCCGCACGAGCTCCTACAATGAGCAGTTCTTC
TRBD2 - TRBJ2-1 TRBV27 CASSYGGYNEQFF TGTGCCAGCAGTTACGGGGGGTACAATGAGCAGTTCTTC
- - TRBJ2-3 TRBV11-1 CASSLDPSGTQYF TGTGCCAGCAGCTTAGATCCCTCCGGTACGCAGTATTTT
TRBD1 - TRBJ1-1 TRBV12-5 CARRTGGDTEAFF TGTGCTAGAAGGACAGGGGGGGACACTGAAGCTTTCTTT
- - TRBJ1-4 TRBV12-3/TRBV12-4 CASRRGRGEKLFF TGTGCCAGCAGGAGGGGGAGGGGTGAAAAACTGTTTTTT
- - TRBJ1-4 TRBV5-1 CASSSRGGGDEKLFF TGCGCCAGCAGCTCCAGGGGAGGGGGGGATGAAAAACTGTTTTTT
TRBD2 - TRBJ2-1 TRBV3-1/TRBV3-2 CASSRIGTSAPNEQFF TGTGCCAGCAGCCGGATTGGGACTAGCGCGCCCAATGAGCAGTTCTTC
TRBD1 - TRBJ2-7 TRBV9 CASSTRTGPPYEQYF TGTGCCAGCAGCACCCGGACAGGACCGCCCTACGAGCAGTACTTC
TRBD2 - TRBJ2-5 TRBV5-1 CASSRLAGVGSSETQYF TGCGCCAGCAGCCGTCTGGCGGGAGTGGGATCCTCAGAGACCCAGTACTTC
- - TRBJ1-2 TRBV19 CASSIASTGADGYTF TGTGCCAGTAGTATAGCCTCGACAGGCGCTGATGGCTACACCTTC
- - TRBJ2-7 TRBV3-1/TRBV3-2 CASTQVRGAYEQYF TGTGCCAGCACCCAAGTCAGGGGCGCGTACGAGCAGTACTTC
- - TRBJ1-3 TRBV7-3 CASSPGGFGNTIYF TGTGCCAGCAGCCCGGGGGGCTTTGGAAACACCATATATTTT
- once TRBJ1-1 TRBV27 CASRSGQRNTEAFF TGTGCCAGCAGGAGTGGGCAGAGGAACACTGAAGCTTTCTTT
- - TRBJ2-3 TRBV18 CASSQLSLITDTQYF TGTGCCAGCTCGCAACTATCCCTGATCACAGATACGCAGTATTTT
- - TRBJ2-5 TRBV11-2 CASSFGVGGGETQYF TGTGCCAGCAGCTTCGGGGTAGGGGGAGGGGAGACCCAGTACTTC
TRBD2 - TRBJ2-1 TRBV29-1 CSPVVSGRGGQQFF TGCAGCCCTGTGGTTAGCGGGAGGGGAGGACAGCAGTTCTTC
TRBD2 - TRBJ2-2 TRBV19 CASSRLAGAPGELFF TGTGCCAGTAGTCGACTAGCGGGAGCCCCCGGGGAGCTGTTTTTT
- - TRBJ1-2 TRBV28 CASSSGANYGYTF TGTGCCAGCAGTTCAGGGGCTAACTATGGCTACACCTTC
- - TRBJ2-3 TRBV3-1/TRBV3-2 CASSQGEAGVDTQYF TGTGCCAGCAGCCAAGGAGAGGCCGGAGTAGATACGCAGTATTTT
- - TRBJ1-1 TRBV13 CASSLGPDLPEAFF TGTGCCAGCAGCTTAGGTCCAGATCTCCCTGAAGCTTTCTTT
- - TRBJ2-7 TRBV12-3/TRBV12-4 CASSVQGGEQYF TGTGCCAGCAGTGTACAGGGTGGCGAGCAGTACTTC
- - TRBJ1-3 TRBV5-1 CASSLGSVFSGNTIYF TGCGCCAGCAGCTTGGGAAGCGTTTTCTCTGGAAACACCATATATTTT
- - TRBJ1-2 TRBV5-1 CASSLGQDYGYTF TGCGCCAGCAGCCTGGGACAAGACTATGGCTACACCTTC
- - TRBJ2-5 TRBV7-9 CASSLAHGGEDQETQYF TGTGCCAGCAGCTTAGCGCATGGCGGGGAAGACCAAGAGACCCAGTACTTC
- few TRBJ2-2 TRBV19 CASREEGRTGELFF TGTGCCAGTAGGGAAGAGGGCCGCACCGGGGAGCTGTTTTTT
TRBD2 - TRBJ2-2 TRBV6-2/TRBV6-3 CASSDGGVLSGELFF TGTGCCAGCAGTGACGGGGGGGTTTTGTCCGGGGAGCTGTTTTTT
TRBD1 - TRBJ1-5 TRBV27 CASSFGQDSNQPQHF TGTGCCAGCAGTTTTGGACAGGACAGCAATCAGCCCCAGCATTTT
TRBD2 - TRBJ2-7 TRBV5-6 CASTAGGGSYEQYF TGTGCCAGCACCGCCGGCGGGGGATCCTACGAGCAGTACTTC
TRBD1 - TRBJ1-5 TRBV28 CASNQDRDDQPQHF TGTGCCAGCAACCAGGACAGGGACGATCAGCCCCAGCATTTT